The rows below give T cell receptor beta chains drawn from one sample of a study of T cells in Graves' hyperthyroidism and ophthalmopathy. TCRdb reprocessed the multiplex PCR reads with MiXCR, giving one entry per CDR3 protein. The profile shows 600,000 to 750,000 distinct CDR3 sequences, 17% of them singletons. The sequencing input was blood. The source is a man aged 45 to 65 with Graves' hyperthyroidism. The CDR3 runs from the conserved cysteine through the conserved F or W. A D gene is named only where the DNA matches it firmly.

D gene,V gene,CDR3 protein
NA,TRBV28,CASGMGSLNTGELFF
TRBD2,TRBV4-1,CASSQQTSGIYNEQFF
TRBD1,TRBV29-1,CSVELGWGTGEDYGYTF
TRBD1,TRBV10-3,CAIRPGQGAGTTYNEQFF
TRBD2,TRBV5-1,CASSLPNRGGYYNEQFF
TRBD1,TRBV5-1,CASSLNRDRVRTEAFF
TRBD1,TRBV12-3/TRBV12-4,CASSSGQGATNEKLFF
TRBD2,TRBV7-9,CASGRTSGTQYNEQFF
NA,TRBV2,CASTEGDYEQYF
NA,TRBV14,CASSRAGISYTF
NA,TRBV10-3,CATHGRTNEKLFF
NA,TRBV30,CACCGYTF
NA,TRBV6-1,CASRTLIPGTEAFF
NA,TRBV12-3/TRBV12-4,CASSFLTYEQYF
TRBD1,TRBV28,CAIDPGQGVRSPLHF
NA,TRBV6-1,CASIRPGSYEQYF
NA,TRBV9,CASSVGLIRDEKLFF